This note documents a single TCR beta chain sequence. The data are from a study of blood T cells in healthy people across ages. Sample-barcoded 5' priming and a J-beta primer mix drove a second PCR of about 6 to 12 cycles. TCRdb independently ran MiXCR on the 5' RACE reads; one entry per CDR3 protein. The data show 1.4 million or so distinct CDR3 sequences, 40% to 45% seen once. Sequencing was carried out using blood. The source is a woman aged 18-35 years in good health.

CDR3 sequence reads: CASSSGTGDYTEAFF. The CDR3 coding sequence is TGTGCCAGCAGCTCCGGGACAGGGGACTACACTGAAGCTTTCTTT. The genes are TRBV7-2 and TRBJ1-1, with TRBD1 matching over 10 bases. The germline gives CDR1 SGHTA, CDR2 FQGNSA. After removal of 4 bases from V and 3 bases from J, the junction contained 5 bases not matched to a gene. The CDR3 spans 15 residues. Based on the CDR3 plus reference TRBV7-2 and TRBJ1-1, the full variable domain is GAGVSQSPSNKVTEKGKDVELRCDPISGHTALYWYRQSLGQGLEFLIYFQGNSAPDKSGLPSDRFSAERTGGSVSTLTIQRTQQEDSAVYLCASSSGTGDYTEAFFGQGTRLTVV.